Here is one T cell receptor (beta chain) with its context. The antigen remains unidentified. These data belong to a study of OX40 agonist ivuxolimab in advanced cancers. Study-wide points: On average, CD8+ T cells showed a greater number of expanded clones than CD4+. Clonal expansion in partial responders at 0.1-3.0 mg/kg ranked among the lowest.

The sampling schedule covered blood at baseline, cycle 4 day 1, and cycle 7 day 1. The CDR3 runs to 15 residues. Germline loops: CDR1 SGHNT, CDR2 YYREEE (reference sequence). V was clipped by 2 bases and J by 8 bases; unmatched bases: 10. TCRdb's table, derived via immunoSEQ multiplex PCR, lists solely in-frame clones and lacks some. The sample carries fewer than 100,000 clones, roughly nine tenths recorded once. This receptor was taken from an adult with an advanced solid tumor such as melanoma, head and neck, liver or kidney cancer. The chain couples TRBV5-4 to TRBJ1-1; TRBD1 agrees at 9 bases. This material consisted of CD4+ or CD8+ T cells sorted from blood, taken in a trial of the OX40 agonist ivuxolimab. The CDR3 spells CASSLESGQGFEAFF. The CDR3 region has the DNA TGTGCCAGCAGCTTAGAGTCGGGACAGGGTTTCGAAGCTTTCTTT.